This T cell receptor beta chain comes out of a study of T cell responses to AZD1222 COVID-19 vaccine. Study observations and caveats: With two AZD1222 doses given, Spike-specific TCR breadth and depth both rose. Donors, mostly white British, included more females; clonal diversity was possibly underestimated.

Clones were sequenced by immunoSEQ multiplex PCR, and TCRdb holds only the in-frame ones, with some missing. Among 150,000 to 200,000 clones listed, 85% to 95% were seen once. With 2 bases removed from V and 4 bases from J, the gap between germline ends came to 11 bases. This CDR3 contains 14 residues. Germline V CDR1 and CDR2: SNHLY, FYNNEI. Worth noting for this clone: Its target is unknown.

The receptor was derived from an adult in good health. The rearrangement joins TRBV2 to TRBJ1-2; D not resolved. This specimen consisted of peripheral blood, obtained on day 0 of AZD1222 vaccination. Here the CDR3 DNA reads TGTGCCAGCAGTGAAATCGGGTATTCCTATGGCTACACCTTC. Its protein is CASSEIGYSYGYTF.